Below, 18 T cell receptor beta chains from the same sample are listed, as sequenced in a study of cytotoxic CD8 clonotypes in ibrutinib-treated CLL. Using immunoSEQ multiplex PCR, the repertoire was profiled, and TCRdb retains in-frame clones only, with some absent. The sample lists about 28,000 clones, roughly 60% occurring once. The sequencing here drew on PBMCs, taken before ibrutinib treatment. The receptor set was obtained from a human donor with chronic lymphocytic leukemia.

This chain joins TRBV5-7 and TRBJ1-6; D gene ambiguous. TRBV5-7 is an open reading frame, and its role is uncertain. V dropped 2 bases and J dropped 9 bases, with 12 bases sitting between them. This CDR3 region has 14 residues. CDR3 sequence reads: CASSFRVEGSPLHF. In DNA, the CDR3 is TGTGCCAGCAGCTTTAGGGTCGAGGGTTCACCCCTCCACTTT.

The chain uses TRBV2 and TRBJ2-1, with 13 bases aligning to TRBD2. The CDR3 contains 15 residues. After removal of 6 bases from V and 7 bases from J, the junction contained 6 bases not matched to a gene. CDR1 and CDR2 (germline): SNHLY, FYNNEI. CDR3 sequence (DNA): TGTGCCAGCAGACGACTAGCGGGAGGTCTGAATGAGCAGTTCTTC. Encoded protein: CASRRLAGGLNEQFF.

The V call is TRBV4-1, the J call TRBJ2-7; TRBD2 is a possible D gene (5 bases). CDR3 size: 16 residues. The V gene lost 0 bases and the J gene lost 3 bases, with 15 bases spanning the gap. Looked up from germline, CDR1 is MGHRA and CDR2 is YSYEKL. The chain's CDR3 is CASSQEITFGIYEQYF. The CDR3 DNA reads TGCGCCAGCAGCCAAGAGATCACTTTCGGGATCTACGAGCAGTACTTC.

The sample holds one count of this clone. The chain combines TRBV28 with TRBJ2-1; 7 bases are shared with TRBD1. Germline V CDR1 and CDR2: MDHEN, SYDVKM. This CDR3 spans 14 amino acids. Trimming removed 7 bases from V and 2 bases from J; junction bases left unmatched: 5. This chain's CDR3 is CASTDRAAYNEQFF. The CDR3 DNA is TGTGCCAGCACTGACAGGGCGGCCTACAATGAGCAGTTCTTC.

This clone is judged medium-sized (0.01 to 0.1%). The V call is TRBV7-8, the J call TRBJ2-7, with D hard to call. The germline V and J ends were trimmed by 5 bases and 0 bases, with 17 bases remaining between them. This CDR3 region has 16 residues. Per the germline V gene, CDR1 is SGHVS and CDR2 is FQNEAQ. CDR3 protein: CASSPRYRTDSYEQYF. The CDR3 DNA sequence: TGTGCCAGCAGCCCCCGGTACCGCACCGACTCCTACGAGCAGTACTTC.

This clone appeared a few times. The V gene is TRBV6-5, the J gene TRBJ2-6; no firm D call. V lost 4 bases and J lost 2, with 9 bases in between. Germline V lookup: CDR1 MNHEY, CDR2 SVGAGI. This CDR3 is 15 amino acids long. The CDR3 here is CASSSEVAGANVLTF. CDR3 DNA sequence: TGTGCCAGCAGTTCCGAGGTAGCTGGGGCCAACGTCCTGACTTTC.

A few counts support this clone. The rearrangement joins TRBV4-1 to TRBJ1-1; D call uncertain. The V gene lost 1 base and the J gene lost 4 bases, with 10 bases spanning the gap. CDR1 is MGHRA, CDR2 YSYEKL, per germline. The CDR3 covers 14 residues. Here the CDR3 DNA reads TGCGCCAGCAGCCAAGGGCCCCTGGGCACTGAAGCTTTCTTT. Translating gives CASSQGPLGTEAFF.

V gene TRBV21-1 combines with J gene TRBJ2-3; the table's TRBD2 call for D was not verified on the DNA. TRBV21-1 is an annotated pseudogene. CDR3 size: 15 residues. The CDR3 sequence is CASSRLVRSRDTQYF. CDR3 nucleotide sequence: TGTGCCAGCAGTCGACTAGTGAGGTCGAGAGATACGCAGTATTTT.

This clone was seen more than once but under ten times. This rearrangement joins TRBV10-1 to TRBJ1-1; unclear D gene. V was clipped by 3 bases and J by 0 bases, with 14 bases between them. CDR3 length equals 16 residues. CDR1 is WNHNN, CDR2 SYGVQD, per germline (reference sequence). The CDR3 nucleotides are TGCGCCAGCAGTGACGGGCCGACTGCCCTGAACACTGAAGCTTTCTTT. Amino acid sequence: CASSDGPTALNTEAFF.

This clone came up a few times. V usage is TRBV6-5 and J usage is TRBJ1-4; D is unclear. The CDR3 covers 13 residues. Trimming cost V 6 bases and J 5 bases, with 10 bases left between them. Germline V gene sequence: CDR1 MNHEY, CDR2 SVGAGI. In nucleotides, the CDR3 is TGTGCCAGCAGCCCGACGGAAAATGAAAAACTGTTTTTT. This codes for CASSPTENEKLFF.

This clone has just a few counts. The chain carries TRBV4-1 and TRBJ1-4; D is unclear. This CDR3 is 15 amino acids long. The V gene's germline CDR1 is MGHRA and CDR2 YSYEKL. Between the trimmed V and J ends, which lost 1 base and 6 bases, there was a span of 12 bases. DNA of the CDR3: TGCGCCAGCAGCCAAGTCTCGAACACGGATGAAAAACTGTTTTTT. Translation: CASSQVSNTDEKLFF.

The chain carries TRBV5-1 and TRBJ2-7; D not certain. This CDR3 is 14 amino acids long. Trimming stripped 3 bases from V and 3 bases from J, with 13 bases between. Looked up from germline, CDR1 is SGHRS and CDR2 is YFSETQ. This CDR3 is CASSSGWGSYEQYF. For the CDR3, the DNA is TGCGCCAGCAGCTCAGGTTGGGGAAGCTACGAGCAGTACTTC. The full variable domain, rest sourced from reference TRBV5-1 and TRBJ2-7, is KAGVTQTPRYLIKTRGQQVTLSCSPISGHRSVSWYQQTPGQGLQFLFEYFSETQRNKGNFPGRFSGRQFSNSRSEMNVSTLELGDSALYLCASSSGWGSYEQYFGPGTRLTVT.

The chain uses TRBV19 and TRBJ2-1; 8 nucleotides agree with TRBD1. Trimming removed 6 bases from V and 0 bases from J; junction bases left unmatched: 4. CDR3 length: 15 residues. Germline CDR1 LNHDA, CDR2 SQIVND (reference sequence). The CDR3 DNA sequence: TGTGCCAGTAGAGACAGGGGAGGCTCCTACAATGAGCAGTTCTTC. Encoded protein: CASRDRGGSYNEQFF. Drawing the rest from reference TRBV19 and TRBJ2-1, the complete variable domain is DGGITQSPKYLFRKEGQNVTLSCEQNLNHDAMYWYRQDPGQGLRLIYYSQIVNDFQKGDIAEGYSVSREKKESFPLTVTSAQKNPTAFYLCASRDRGGSYNEQFFGPGTRLTVL.

The table lists this clone with a few counts. The gene calls are TRBV10-3 and TRBJ2-5; 10 bases match TRBD2. With V trimmed by 2 bases and J by 4 bases, 7 bases remained unmatched. Germline assignment: CDR1 ENHRY and CDR2 SYGVKD. The CDR3 is 16 residues long. The CDR3 DNA sequence: TGTGCCATCAGTGAGAGGCTAGCGGGAGTTGGAGAGACCCAGTACTTC. This translates into CAISERLAGVGETQYF.

The rearrangement uses TRBV6-4 and TRBJ1-6, with TRBD1 matching 7 bases. CDR3 size: 13 residues. The V segment lost 5 bases and the J segment 5 bases; nucleotides outside the gene matches: 0. CDR1 is MRHNA and CDR2 is SNTAGT in the germline V gene. The CDR3 coding sequence is TGTGCCAGCAGTACAGGGGATAATTCACCCCTCCACTTT. Residues: CASSTGDNSPLHF.

J is TRBJ1-1 and V is TRBV6-5, with D hard to call. Germline V gene data show CDR1 as MNHEY and CDR2 as SVGAGI. The CDR3 length is 13 residues. V dropped 5 bases and J dropped 6 bases, with 13 bases sitting between them. CDR3 nucleotides: TGTGCCAGCAGTCGTATCGGAGCTCCTGAAGCTTTCTTT. Translated: CASSRIGAPEAFF.

The chain is built from TRBV6-1 and TRBJ1-5; D possibly corresponds to TRBD1 (6 bases). The CDR3 sequence is 15 residues long. Trimming cost V 1 base and J 5 bases, with 12 bases left between them. The V gene's germline CDR1 is MNHNS and CDR2 SASEGT. CDR3 coding DNA: TGTGCCAGCAGTGAAGAGGGGGACGGTTATCAGCCCCAGCATTTT. This codes for CASSEEGDGYQPQHF.

J is TRBJ2-7 and V is TRBV2; D is perhaps TRBD2 (5 bases). V shed 11 bases and J shed 2 bases, with 13 bases lying between them. This CDR3 region has 12 residues. Looked up from germline, CDR1 is SNHLY and CDR2 is FYNNEI. The chain's CDR3 is CAGFGSAYEQYF. In nucleotides, the CDR3 is TGTGCCGGGTTTGGGAGCGCCTACGAGCAGTACTTC.